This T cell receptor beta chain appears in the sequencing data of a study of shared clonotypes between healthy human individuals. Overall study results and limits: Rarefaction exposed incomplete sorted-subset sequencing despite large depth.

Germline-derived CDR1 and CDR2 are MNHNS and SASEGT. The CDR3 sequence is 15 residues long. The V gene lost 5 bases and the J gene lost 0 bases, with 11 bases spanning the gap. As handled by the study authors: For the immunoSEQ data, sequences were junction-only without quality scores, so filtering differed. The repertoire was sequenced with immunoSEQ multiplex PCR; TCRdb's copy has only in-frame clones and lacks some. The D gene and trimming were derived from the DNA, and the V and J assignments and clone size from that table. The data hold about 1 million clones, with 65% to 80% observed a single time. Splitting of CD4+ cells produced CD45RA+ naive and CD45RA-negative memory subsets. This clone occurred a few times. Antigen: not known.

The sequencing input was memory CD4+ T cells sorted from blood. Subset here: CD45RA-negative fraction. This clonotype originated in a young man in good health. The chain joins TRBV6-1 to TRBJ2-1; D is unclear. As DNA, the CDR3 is TGTGCCAGCAGTTCCCGGGTCAGCTCCTACAATGAGCAGTTCTTC. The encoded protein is CASSSRVSSYNEQFF.